This is a list of T cell receptor beta chains from one sample in a study of identical twins. TCRdb reanalysed the 5' RACE reads using MiXCR and keeps one entry per CDR3 protein. The profile shows approximately 210,000 distinct CDR3 sequences, over 8% of them singletons. Material: memory (CD45RO+) T cells sorted from blood. These receptors were collected from a woman between 18 and 30 years old in good health. CDR3s include the opening cysteine and the closing phenylalanine or tryptophan. D genes are given only for firm matches. A row's size may be missing; if present it is once, few, many or a size class.

j_call,d_call,v_call,clone_size,cdr3_nt,cdr3_aa
TRBJ2-1,.,TRBV20-1,few,TGCAGTGCTAGAGATCCTCTCGTCAATGAGCAGTTCTTC,CSARDPLVNEQFF
TRBJ1-4,TRBD1,TRBV9,.,TGTGCCAGCAGCGGAAGACAGGGCATAGGTGAAAAACTGTTTTTT,CASSGRQGIGEKLFF
TRBJ1-1,.,TRBV20-1,few,TGCAGTGCTGGAGAAGGACGGCGAACTGAAGCTTTCTTT,CSAGEGRRTEAFF
TRBJ2-7,TRBD2,TRBV12-3/TRBV12-4,.,TGTGCCAGCAGTTTAAACGGGGGGGCCTCCGAGCAGTACTTC,CASSLNGGASEQYF
TRBJ1-6,.,TRBV5-5,.,TGTGCCAGCAACCCCGGGGGGACTACTTCACCCCTCCACTTT,CASNPGGTTSPLHF
TRBJ1-1,.,TRBV9,.,TGTGCCAGCAGCGTTGGTAGGTACACTGAAGCTTTCTTT,CASSVGRYTEAFF
TRBJ2-6,.,TRBV7-6,.,TGTGCCAGCAGAGATGGTTCTGGGGCCAACGTCCTGACTTTC,CASRDGSGANVLTF
TRBJ1-3,.,TRBV9,.,TGTGCCAGCAGCGTAGATATGGGTAGAAGCTCTGGAAACACCATATATTTT,CASSVDMGRSSGNTIYF
TRBJ1-6,TRBD1,TRBV4-3,many,TGCGCCAGCAGCCAACTTAGACAGGGGGCTTCACCCCTCCACTTT,CASSQLRQGASPLHF
TRBJ2-5,.,TRBV2,.,TGTGCCACCCCACCTTCCGGGGCTCAAGAGACCCAGTACTTC,CATPPSGAQETQYF
TRBJ1-1,.,TRBV5-1,few,TGCGCCAGCAGCTTGGTGGGGTTTACCTACACTGAAGCTTTCTTT,CASSLVGFTYTEAFF
TRBJ1-3,.,TRBV10-3,many,TGTGCCATCAGTGGGGGGAACACCATATATTTT,CAISGGNTIYF
TRBJ1-1,.,TRBV28,few,TGTGCCAGCAGTCTCCCCGTGGAGGGCGTCACTGAAGCTTTCTTT,CASSLPVEGVTEAFF
TRBJ1-5,TRBD1,TRBV25-1,many,TGTGCCAGCAGTGATGGACGACAGGGGGTAAATCAGCCCCAGCATTTT,CASSDGRQGVNQPQHF
TRBJ1-2,.,TRBV12-3/TRBV12-4,.,TGTGCCAGCAGTTTAATACAGGGAAGCTACACCTTC,CASSLIQGSYTF
TRBJ2-3,TRBD2,TRBV4-1,many,TGCGCCAGCAGCCAAGAGGGGGACGGGGGGGTGCGGGGCACAGATACGCAGTATTTT,CASSQEGDGGVRGTDTQYF
TRBJ2-3,TRBD2,TRBV6-6,few,TGTGCCAGCGCCCGAGCGGGAGAGGATACGCAGTATTTT,CASARAGEDTQYF
TRBJ1-1,.,TRBV7-3,.,TGTGCCAGCAGCTTAGGACGGGACTCCGAGGCTTTCTTT,CASSLGRDSEAFF
TRBJ2-5,.,TRBV28,few,TGTGCCAGCAGTTTAGAGGTCGTGGAGACCCAGTACTTC,CASSLEVVETQYF
TRBJ2-7,TRBD2,TRBV3-1,few,TGTGCCAGCAGCCAAGCTAACGGGGGGAAGTACTTC,CASSQANGGKYF
TRBJ2-2,.,TRBV20-1,many,TGCAGTGCTAGACGAGGGGGGGAGCTGTTTTTT,CSARRGGELFF
TRBJ2-5,.,TRBV12-3/TRBV12-4,many,TGTGCCAGCTTCTGGAGACGGCTGGAGACCCAGTACTTC,CASFWRRLETQYF
TRBJ1-6,.,TRBV2,few,TGTGCCAGCAGTGAATGGGTGGCCAATTCACCCCTCCACTTT,CASSEWVANSPLHF
TRBJ2-7,TRBD2,TRBV20-1,many,TGCAGTGCTAGCCAAGAGCGGGGGAGGTCGTACGAGCAGTACTTC,CSASQERGRSYEQYF
TRBJ1-1,TRBD1,TRBV20-1,.,TGCAGTGCTAGAGTTGGGGACAGGACGAACACTGAAGCTTTCTTT,CSARVGDRTNTEAFF
TRBJ2-1,.,TRBV5-1,many,TGCGCCAGTCGACTAGGGTGGGGGAATGAGCAGTTCTTC,CASRLGWGNEQFF
TRBJ2-2,.,TRBV2,many,TGTGCCAGCAGCGTAAAAAGTTTTACCGGGGAGCTGTTTTTT,CASSVKSFTGELFF
TRBJ2-3,TRBD1,TRBV2,.,TGTGCCAGCAGTGTTGGGACAGAAGGGTTTGGGGATACGCAGTATTTT,CASSVGTEGFGDTQYF
TRBJ1-1,.,TRBV11-3,few,TGTGCCAGCAGCTTTTGGACCAGTTTAAGGAGCACTGAAGCTTTCTTT,CASSFWTSLRSTEAFF
TRBJ2-6,.,TRBV9,once,TGTGCCAGCAGCGTCGCCCCGGGGGCCAACGTCCTGACTTTC,CASSVAPGANVLTF
TRBJ1-2,.,TRBV10-3,.,TGTGCCATCAGTCTGGACGCGGGAAGTCTCACCTTC,CAISLDAGSLTF
TRBJ2-1,.,TRBV12-3/TRBV12-4,many,TGTGCCAGCAGTTTTCAGGGTAGTTACAATGAGCAGTTCTTC,CASSFQGSYNEQFF
TRBJ2-5,TRBD1,TRBV20-1,.,TGCAGTGCGACCGACAGGGGGCTAGAGACCCAGTACTTC,CSATDRGLETQYF
TRBJ2-2,TRBD2,TRBV6-2/TRBV6-3,few,TGTGCCAGCAGTTACCGGACTAGCGGTAACACCGGGGAGCTGTTTTTT,CASSYRTSGNTGELFF
TRBJ2-4,.,TRBV2,few,TGTGCCAGCAGCTCAACAGGGTTTTACATAAACATTCAGTACTTC,CASSSTGFYINIQYF
TRBJ2-7,TRBD2,TRBV20-1,few,TGCAGTGGCCGGACTAGCGGAACCTACGAGCAGTACTTC,CSGRTSGTYEQYF
TRBJ2-2,TRBD2,TRBV7-2,many,TGTGCCAGCAGAAGGACTAGCGGGAGCTTGGGGGAGCTGTTTTTT,CASRRTSGSLGELFF
TRBJ1-4,.,TRBV20-1,many,TGCAGTGCGGTTCTAAGGGAAAAACTGTTTTTT,CSAVLREKLFF
TRBJ2-7,TRBD1,TRBV6-5,.,TGTGCCAGCAGTTACAAACCAGGGGGTAAATACGAGCAGTACTTC,CASSYKPGGKYEQYF
TRBJ2-7,.,TRBV2,.,TGTGCCAGCAGTGAAGGGTCCGAGCAGTACTTC,CASSEGSEQYF
TRBJ2-5,.,TRBV7-8,many,TGTGCCAGCAGCTCAAGCGCTTTGGGGACCCAGTACTTC,CASSSSALGTQYF
TRBJ2-5,TRBD1,TRBV7-2,.,TGTGCCAGCAGCCAGACAGGGGGCTGGGAGACCCAGTACTTC,CASSQTGGWETQYF
TRBJ2-7,.,TRBV6-6,.,TGTGCCAGCAGTTACGGACGGACATCTACCTACGAGCAGTACTTC,CASSYGRTSTYEQYF